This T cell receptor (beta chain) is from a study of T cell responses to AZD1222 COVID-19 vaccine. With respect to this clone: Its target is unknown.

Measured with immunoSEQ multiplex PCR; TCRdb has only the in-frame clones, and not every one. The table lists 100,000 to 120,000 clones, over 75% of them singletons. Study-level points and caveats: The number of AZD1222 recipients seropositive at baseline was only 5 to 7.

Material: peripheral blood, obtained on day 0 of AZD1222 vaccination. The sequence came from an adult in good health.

CDR3 in DNA: TGCGCCAGCAGCCAAGGTTTCCTCCGGACTGAGGGTGGCTACACCTTC. Encoded protein: CASSQGFLRTEGGYTF. The chain uses TRBV4-3 and TRBJ1-2; D is ambiguous. With 1 base removed from V and 7 bases from J, the gap between germline ends came to 19 bases. Germline V gene data show CDR1 as LGHNA and CDR2 as YSLEER. The CDR3 length is 16 residues.